This TCR beta chain was sequenced for a study of T cell clonality in common variable immunodeficiency. This clone was picked up many times. At one of its ends the junction is not consistent with the germline gene, which may arise from a read error. The DNA ends 3 residues before the CDR3 does, and the rest of the CDR3 is filled in from the germline J gene. The CDR3 runs to 16 residues. Per the germline V gene, CDR1 is LGHNA and CDR2 is YNFKEQ. Only in-frame clones appear in the TCRdb table, and some are missing; sequencing was by immunoSEQ multiplex PCR. This sample comprises fewer than 70,000 clones, none seen once only.

V and J are TRBV4-2 and TRBJ1-5, with TRBD1 identical over 10 bases. Input material: peripheral blood mononuclear cells. The sequence was collected from a person aged 18 to 70 in good health. CDR3 sequence reads: CASSQDGTGVRQPQHF. The DNA read from the CDR3 is TGCGCCAGCAGCCAAGATGGGACAGGGGTAAGACAGCCC.